This T cell receptor beta chain was recorded in a study of CXCR3-negative and CXCR3-positive naive CD8 T cells. Study in general: Sequencing brought in around 140 million TRB reads altogether, and each library got about 1.5 +/- 0.3 million.

Germline V CDR1 and CDR2: MNHEY, SMNVEV (reference sequence). The CDR3 extends over 14 amino acids. Study-level results: The TRBV-TRBJ usage of naive CXCR3-negative and CXCR3-positive cells was similar, but that of memory cells differed. CXCR3-positive naive cells had TRB CDR3s that were more hydrophobic than CXCR3-negative naive cells had. Memory CD8+ cells showed much lower diversity, while both naive subsets were comparably high.

As concerns this clonotype: Antigen: not known.

It was by 5' RACE with UMI labels that the TRB cDNA libraries were prepared. TCRdb reprocessed the 5' RACE reads and reports one entry per CDR3 protein, with no DNA. In total, the table holds approximately 130,000 distinct CDR3 sequences. Naive CD8+ T cells were CD45RO-CCR7+CD27+CD95-. The rearrangement joins TRBV27 to TRBJ1-6. The sequencing input was naive CXCR3+ CD8+ T cells from blood. As to subset: CD45RO-CCR7+CD27+CD95- naive CD8+ T cells expressing CXCR3 (TNR3+). The receptor comes from a human donor in good health. Some clones in this sample may be carry-over from other donors' samples. The CDR3 loop is CASSFGSLYSPLHF.